This entry lists 28 T cell receptor beta chains sequenced from one sample in a study of blood T cell repertoires in COVID-19. Sequencing was performed with immunoSEQ multiplex PCR; in TCRdb, only in-frame clones are kept and a portion is missing. Of about 90,000 clones listed, around 94% are singletons. Sequenced sample: peripheral blood. The receptor set was obtained from a woman aged 60 to 75 with active COVID-19.

This chain links TRBV4-1 with TRBJ2-7, with 7 nucleotides matching TRBD2. Trimming at V came to 0 bases and at J to 2 bases, leaving 13 bases not matched to a gene. CDR1 MGHRA and CDR2 YSYEKL come from the germline V gene. The CDR3 spans 18 residues. The CDR3 reads CASSQESLFSGATYEQYF. CDR3 bases: TGCGCCAGCAGCCAAGAATCTTTGTTCAGCGGGGCTACCTACGAGCAGTACTTC.

This rearrangement joins TRBV28 to TRBJ2-3; 9 nucleotides match TRBD2. CDR1 and CDR2 from the germline V gene are MDHEN and SYDVKM. The CDR3 extends over 13 amino acids. The V and J ends lost 11 bases and 1 base, in that order; junction bases with no gene match: 4. CDR3 bases: TGTGCCGGGCGGACTAGCGGCACAGATACGCAGTATTTT. Translated, it gives CAGRTSGTDTQYF.

This chain joins TRBV15 and TRBJ2-2; 8 bases fit TRBD2. The CDR3 has 17 residues. Germline lookup yields CDR1 LNHNV and CDR2 YYDKDF (reference sequence). The V and J ends lost 3 bases and 1 base, in that order; junction bases with no gene match: 7. The CDR3 protein is CATSSGKRERNTGELFF. The CDR3 DNA follows: TGTGCCACCAGCAGTGGAAAGCGGGAGAGGAACACCGGGGAGCTGTTTTTT.

This chain connects TRBV29-1 to TRBJ2-1, with 10 nucleotides matching TRBD2. CDR1 SQVTM and CDR2 ANQGSEA come from the germline V gene. The V segment lost 8 bases and the J segment 9 bases; nucleotides outside the gene matches: 16. The CDR3 is 15 amino acids. CDR3 in DNA: TGCAGCTACCCTGGGGTAGCGGGGGGAGGGGGTGAGCAGTTCTTC. It yields the protein CSYPGVAGGGGEQFF.

The chain joins TRBV5-6 to TRBJ1-3; 9 bases are a match to TRBD1. V lost 3 bases and J lost 8; bases outside the gene matches: 3. This CDR3 spans 13 amino acids. Per the germline V gene, CDR1 is SGHDT and CDR2 is YYEEEE. CDR3 residues: CASSWDRADTIYF. The CDR3 DNA is TGTGCCAGCAGCTGGGACAGGGCGGACACCATATATTTT.

The genes are TRBV7-6 and TRBJ1-2, with a weak D call TRBD1 (6 bases). The germline CDR1 and CDR2 sequences are SGHVS and FNYEAQ. This CDR3 is 13 amino acids long. Trimming shortened V by 5 bases and J by 4 bases, and 11 bases separated the two germline ends. In DNA form, the CDR3 reads TGTGCCAGCAGCCCTGGCAGGGGCTATGGCTACACCTTC. Translated, it gives CASSPGRGYGYTF.

The V and J genes are TRBV10-1 and TRBJ2-3; the D is unclear. The V end lost 0 bases, the J end lost 6 bases, and 10 bases lay between the germline ends. The CDR3 is 14 amino acids. Germline loops: CDR1 WNHNN, CDR2 SYGVQD (reference sequence). The CDR3 spells CASSESKRGDTQYF. DNA of the CDR3: TGCGCCAGCAGTGAGTCGAAAAGAGGCGATACGCAGTATTTT.

The rearrangement links TRBV5-4 to TRBJ1-1; 9 nucleotides line up with TRBD1. Germline-derived CDR1 and CDR2 are SGHNT and YYREEE (reference sequence). V lost 4 bases to trimming and J lost 6 bases; unmatched junction nucleotides: 10. CDR3 length: 15 residues. CDR3 in DNA: TGTGCCAGCAGCATCGGGACAGGGTATCGGGCTGAAGCTTTCTTT. This encodes CASSIGTGYRAEAFF.

Worth noting for this clone: Other DNA sequences of this sample code for an identical CDR3. V usage is TRBV7-2 and J usage is TRBJ1-5; possible D gene TRBD1, 6 bases. This CDR3 spans 17 amino acids. Trimming removed 1 base at V and 2 bases at J, with 15 bases between. CDR1 SGHTA and CDR2 FQGNSA come from the germline V gene. CDR3 sequence (DNA): TGTGCCAGCAGCTTAGGGGGCGGGGGGCATGGCAATCAGCCCCAGCATTTT. The encoded protein is CASSLGGGGHGNQPQHF.

The chain uses TRBV2 and TRBJ2-2; D possibly corresponds to TRBD2 (6 bases). Trimming pared 7 bases from V and 5 bases from J, leaving 17 bases between. Germline lookup yields CDR1 SNHLY and CDR2 FYNNEI. The length of the CDR3 is 15 residues. The CDR3 reads CASIVTAGGTGELFF. The DNA for the CDR3 is TGTGCCAGCATCGTCACGGCCGGAGGGACCGGGGAGCTGTTTTTT.

The genes are TRBV12-5 and TRBJ2-7, with 7 bases that match TRBD1. This CDR3 region has 16 residues. J gave up 1 base and V 1 base, and 7 bases lay outside the gene matches. Germline V gene sequence: CDR1 LGHNT, CDR2 FRNRAP. CDR3 amino acids: CASGLGAGQVSYEQYF. The CDR3 DNA follows: TGTGCTAGTGGTTTGGGGGCAGGACAGGTATCCTACGAGCAGTACTTC.

The chain uses TRBV9 and TRBJ2-5; possibly TRBD2 for D (6 bases). V lost 3 bases and J 2 bases, leaving 14 bases between the germline ends. The CDR3 length is 15 residues. Germline CDR1 and CDR2: SGDLS and YYNGEE. CDR3: CASSGLRGGQETQYF. The CDR3 DNA reads TGTGCCAGCAGCGGGCTGCGGGGCGGACAAGAGACCCAGTACTTC.

This chain connects TRBV6-5 to TRBJ1-1, with 8 bases identical to TRBD1. The CDR3 is 14 amino acids. Germline CDR1 reads MNHEY; CDR2 reads SVGAGI. Unmatched junction bases numbered 10, after V lost 7 bases and J lost 6 bases. The CDR3 protein is CASKTTGDWAEAFF. CDR3 coding DNA: TGTGCCAGCAAGACGACAGGGGACTGGGCTGAAGCTTTCTTT.

The chain recombines TRBV10-2 with TRBJ2-3; 13 bases line up with TRBD2. Germline V gene sequence: CDR1 WSHSY, CDR2 SAAADI. The trim removed 0 bases at V and 3 bases at J, leaving 3 bases unmatched. The CDR3 is made up of 17 amino acids. CDR3 in amino acids: CASSESKGLAGTDTQYF. The CDR3 bases are TGCGCCAGCAGTGAGTCGAAGGGACTAGCGGGGACAGATACGCAGTATTTT.

The chain employs TRBV18 and TRBJ1-1; no firm D call. Germline-derived CDR1 and CDR2 are KGHSH and LQKENI. The CDR3 is made up of 15 amino acids. Trimming shortened V by 4 bases and J by 1 base, and 13 bases separated the two germline ends. CDR3 in amino acids: CASSLLTPPNTEAFF. DNA for the CDR3: TGTGCCAGCTCACTCTTGACACCACCGAACACTGAAGCTTTCTTT.

The gene calls are TRBV27 and TRBJ2-3, with 10 bases identical to TRBD2. Germline CDR1 reads MNHEY; CDR2 reads SMNVEV (reference sequence). V shed 1 base and J 11 bases; nucleotides not matched to a gene: 9. This CDR3 spans 15 amino acids. The CDR3, as DNA: TGTGCCAGCAGTTTATTAAGCGGGAGGGCCGGGCAGCAGTATTTT. Translation: CASSLLSGRAGQQYF.

This sequence joins TRBV28 and TRBJ2-2; D is unresolved. The ends were cut back, 1 base at V and 6 bases at J, with 6 bases in the middle. This CDR3 has 13 residues. CDR1 is MDHEN and CDR2 is SYDVKM in the germline V gene. CDR3 amino acids: CASSLSWPGELFF. Here the CDR3 DNA reads TGTGCCAGCAGTTTATCATGGCCCGGGGAGCTGTTTTTT.

On this clone itself: The same CDR3 arises from other DNA sequences in this sample as well. The rearrangement joins TRBV30 to TRBJ1-5; D perhaps matches TRBD1 (6 bases). The CDR3 runs to 13 residues. CDR1 and CDR2 from the germline V gene are GTSNPN and SVGIG (reference sequence). V lost 5 bases and J lost 2, with 10 bases in between. The CDR3 sequence is CAWSRQGNQPQHF. The CDR3 DNA is TGTGCCTGGTCCCGACAGGGCAATCAGCCCCAGCATTTT. The whole variable domain, filled in from reference TRBV30 and TRBJ1-5, reads SQTIHQWPATLVQPVGSPLSLECTVEGTSNPNLYWYRQAAGRGLQLLFYSVGIGQISSEVPQNLSASRPQDRQFILSSKKLLLSDSGFYLCAWSRQGNQPQHFGDGTRLSIL.

The rearrangement joins TRBV9 to TRBJ2-3; D uncertain. The CDR3 runs to 12 residues. CDR1 and CDR2 (germline): SGDLS, YYNGEE. Trimming pared 0 bases from V and 5 bases from J, leaving 4 bases between. The CDR3 loop reads CASSVDLDTQYF. DNA for the CDR3: TGTGCCAGCAGCGTAGATCTAGATACGCAGTATTTT.

V is TRBV19 and J is TRBJ1-2; the match to TRBD1 covers 7 bases. J was trimmed by 3 bases and V by 7 bases; bases with no gene match: 14. The germline V gene has CDR1 LNHDA and CDR2 SQIVND (reference sequence). The CDR3 sequence is 16 residues long. The CDR3 bases are TGTGCCAGTATGGGACAGTCTAAAAACAGGGACTATGGCTACACCTTC. It specifies CASMGQSKNRDYGYTF.

The rearrangement joins TRBV6-2 or TRBV6-3 to TRBJ1-1; TRBD1 is a possible D gene (6 bases). In germline, CDR1 is MNHEY, CDR2 SVGEGT. CDR3 length: 13 amino acids. The germline V and J ends were trimmed by 6 bases and 4 bases, with 12 bases remaining between them. The CDR3 reads CASSFRGSTEAFF. The CDR3 DNA is TGTGCCAGCAGCTTCAGGGGATCCACTGAAGCTTTCTTT.

This sequence joins TRBV7-9 and TRBJ1-1; TRBD1 aligns across 7 bases. CDR1 is SEHNR, CDR2 FQNEAQ, per germline (reference sequence). The CDR3 is made up of 14 amino acids. V trimming: 4 bases; J trimming: 7 bases; junction bases outside the gene matches: 9. CDR3 protein: CASSWRQGGIEAFF. The CDR3 region has the DNA TGTGCCAGCAGCTGGCGACAGGGCGGGATTGAAGCTTTCTTT.

This clone was observed once. This sequence joins TRBV30 and TRBJ2-4; 9 nucleotides match TRBD1. V was clipped by 4 bases and J by 7 bases; unmatched bases: 5. CDR1 is GTSNPN and CDR2 is SVGIG in the germline V gene (reference sequence). This CDR3 has 13 residues. The CDR3 coding sequence is TGTGCCTGGAACGGACAGGGGTTCAACATTCAGTACTTC. Translating gives CAWNGQGFNIQYF.

V gene TRBV7-2 combines with J gene TRBJ2-4; TRBD2 agrees at 7 bases. The CDR3 extends over 15 amino acids. Germline CDR1 is SGHTA and CDR2 is FQGNSA. V dropped 3 bases and J dropped 1; count of bases not matched to a gene: 3. The CDR3 here is CASSLVGGAKNIQYF. In nucleotides, the CDR3 is TGTGCCAGCAGCTTGGTGGGAGGGGCCAAAAACATTCAGTACTTC. Complete variable domain (other parts from reference TRBV7-2 and TRBJ2-4): GAGVSQSPSNKVTEKGKDVELRCDPISGHTALYWYRQSLGQGLEFLIYFQGNSAPDKSGLPSDRFSAERTGGSVSTLTIQRTQQEDSAVYLCASSLVGGAKNIQYFGAGTRLSVL.

The CDR3 region is CASVTGKPSGNTIYF. CDR3 DNA sequence: TGTGCCAGCGTAACAGGAAAACCATCTGGAAACACCATATATTTT. The rearrangement joins TRBV28 to TRBJ1-3, with D tentatively TRBD1 (5 bases). V was cut by 8 bases and J by 1 base, with 15 bases left in between. The CDR3 totals 15 residues. Germline V lookup: CDR1 MDHEN, CDR2 SYDVKM. Together with reference TRBV28 and TRBJ1-3, the CDR3 gives the full variable domain: DVKVTQSSRYLVKRTGEKVFLECVQDMDHENMFWYRQDPGLGLRLIYFSYDVKMKEKGDIPEGYSVSREKKERFSLILESASTNQTSMYLCASVTGKPSGNTIYFGEGSWLTVV.

The chain has TRBV11-3 and TRBJ2-5; 8 nucleotides match TRBD1. V was pared by 5 bases and J by 5 bases, with 13 bases of the junction left unmatched. Germline V gene lookup returns CDR1 SGHNT and CDR2 YENEEA. The CDR3 totals 16 residues. CDR3 nucleotide sequence: TGTGCCAGCAGCCCAGGGGGCGTCGGACTGAGGGAGACCCAGTACTTC. Translating it yields CASSPGGVGLRETQYF.

This clone appeared a single time. The chain employs TRBV7-9 and TRBJ1-1; tentatively, D is TRBD1 (5 bases). The CDR3 totals 17 residues. Per the germline V gene, CDR1 is SEHNR and CDR2 is FQNEAQ (reference sequence). Trimming pared 4 bases from V and 0 bases from J, leaving 18 bases between. The CDR3 region has the DNA TGTGCCAGCAGCTCTGGCCCATCTGGGGCCATGAACACTGAAGCTTTCTTT. The encoded protein is CASSSGPSGAMNTEAFF.

The V and J genes are TRBV27 and TRBJ2-7, with 8 bases matching TRBD2. Germline lookup yields CDR1 MNHEY and CDR2 SMNVEV (reference sequence). The CDR3 extends over 14 amino acids. The J segment lost 4 bases and the V segment lost 6 bases, leaving 8 bases of the junction unmatched. The CDR3 spells CASSSGTRSYEQYF. For the CDR3, the DNA is TGTGCCAGCAGCTCCGGGACTAGGTCATACGAGCAGTACTTC.